The rows below give T cell receptor beta chains drawn from one sample of a study of cytomegalovirus exposure and HLA in healthy donors. Clones were read by immunoSEQ multiplex PCR, and TCRdb kept only the in-frame ones, dropping some. The data contain more than 100,000 clones, 70% to 75% of them seen just once; the ten biggest clones take up around 3.7%. The sequenced sample was PBMCs. The receptor set was obtained from a woman aged 40 to 50 in good health and CMV-seronegative. The CDR3 runs from the conserved cysteine through the conserved F or W. Fields, in order: clone size, J gene, V gene, D gene, CDR3 protein, CDR3 DNA. D genes are given only for firm matches. Clone size, where shown, is once, few, many, or a class for clones that have expanded.

>.|TRBJ1-2|TRBV11-2|TRBD1
CASSLDRGYGYTF
TGTGCCAGCAGCCTCGACAGGGGCTATGGCTACACCTTC
>.|TRBJ1-1|TRBV7-3|TRBD1
CASSSRKKWDRPLNTEAFF
TGTGCCAGCAGCTCGCGCAAGAAATGGGACAGACCCTTGAACACTGAAGCTTTCTTT
>.|TRBJ2-1|TRBV4-3|TRBD1
CASSQGTGGYNEQFF
TGCGCCAGCAGCCAAGGGACAGGGGGCTACAATGAGCAGTTCTTC
>.|TRBJ2-1|TRBV6-5|.
CASSYKRVASQFF
TGTGCCAGCAGTTACAAACGGGTGGCTTCGCAGTTCTTC
>.|TRBJ2-5|TRBV7-2|.
CASSNSVVNQETQYF
TGTGCCAGCAGCAATAGCGTAGTCAACCAAGAGACCCAGTACTTC
>.|TRBJ2-6|TRBV28|TRBD1
CASSLGPGTGSSGANVLTF
TGTGCCAGCAGTTTGGGACCCGGGACAGGGTCCTCTGGGGCCAACGTCCTGACTTTT
>.|TRBJ2-5|TRBV5-1|.
CASSFGGAGETQYF
TGCGCCAGCAGCTTTGGGGGGGCCGGGGAGACCCAGTACTTC
>.|TRBJ2-3|TRBV7-6|.
CASSSQRGTVRGTDTQYF
TGTGCCAGCAGCTCGCAACGGGGAACTGTCCGCGGCACAGATACGCAGTATTTT
>.|TRBJ2-5|TRBV7-8|TRBD2
CASSLQGGHETQYF
TGTGCCAGCAGCTTACAGGGAGGGCATGAGACCCAGTACTTC
>.|TRBJ1-6|TRBV6-5|.
CASSSPGRESPLHF
TGTGCCAGCAGTTCCCCGGGAAGGGAATCACCCCTCCACTTT
>once|TRBJ2-7|TRBV10-3|.
CAISESKGTYEQYF
TGTGCCATCAGTGAGTCAAAGGGGACCTACGAGCAGTACTTC
>.|TRBJ2-3|TRBV21-1|.
CASSNVIWGLAGGFSSTDTQYF
TGTGCCAGCAGCAACGTTATCTGGGGACTAGCGGGGGGGTTTTCTAGCACAGATACGCAGTATTTT
>once|TRBJ2-7|TRBV18|TRBD1
CASSPSGQGLSYEQYF
TGTGCCAGCTCACCTTCGGGACAGGGTTTATCCTACGAGCAGTACTTC
>.|TRBJ2-2|TRBV11-3|TRBD1
CASSSYLQTGPGELFF
TGTGCCAGCAGCTCCTACCTTCAGACAGGGCCCGGGGAGCTGTTTTTT
>.|TRBJ1-1|TRBV7-3|.
CASSPSETGVNTEAFF
TGTGCCAGCAGCCCGTCCGAGACAGGCGTAAACACTGAAGCTTTCTTT
>.|TRBJ1-1|TRBV5-1|.
CASSEQGGVRNTEAFF
TGCGCCAGCAGCGAACAGGGAGGGGTTCGGAACACTGAAGCTTTCTTT
>.|TRBJ2-1|TRBV9|TRBD2
CASSVLTSGRYNEQFF
TGTGCCAGCAGCGTACTGACTAGCGGGAGATACAATGAGCAGTTCTTC
>once|TRBJ2-3|TRBV25-1|TRBD1
CASSYHRDRGTDTQCF
TGTGCCAGCAGTTATCACCGGGACAGGGGCACAGATACGCAGTGTTTT
>once|TRBJ2-7|TRBV7-8|.
CASSMGRGPYEQYF
TGTGCCAGCTCCATGGGGCGGGGCCCCTACGAGCAGTACTTC
>.|TRBJ2-3|TRBV9|TRBD2
CASSVGLAGGPRDTQYF
TGTGCCAGCAGCGTAGGACTAGCGGGGGGGCCCAGAGATACGCAGTATTTT
>.|TRBJ1-4|TRBV19|TRBD1
CASSLLGQGPTTNEKLFF
TGTGCCAGTAGTCTCCTTGGACAGGGACCTACAACTAATGAAAAACTGTTTTTT
>.|TRBJ1-4|TRBV7-9|.
CSTGVNEKLFF
TGTTCCACCGGGGTGAATGAAAAACTGTTTTTT
>few|TRBJ2-1|TRBV2|.
CASCPGVSYNEQFF
TGTGCCAGCTGTCCGGGAGTCTCCTACAATGAGCAGTTCTTC
>.|TRBJ2-1|TRBV6-4|.
CASSVDGGRGDNEQFF
TGTGCCAGCAGTGTTGATGGGGGACGCGGGGACAATGAGCAGTTCTTC
>.|TRBJ1-2|TRBV6-1|TRBD1
CASSGRTGTQNYGYTF
TGTGCCAGCAGTGGACGGACAGGGACACAGAACTATGGCTACACCTTC
>.|TRBJ1-2|TRBV19|.
CASSTRGTRGYTF
TGTGCCAGTAGTACGCGGGGTACACGGGGCTACACCTTC
>.|TRBJ1-2|TRBV6-6|.
CASSYSDRIIYGYTF
TGTGCCAGCAGTTACTCCGACAGAATAATCTATGGCTACACCTTC
>.|TRBJ2-1|TRBV7-3|TRBD2
CASSLIAGGPYEQFF
TGTGCCAGCAGCTTAATTGCGGGAGGGCCCTATGAGCAGTTCTTC
>.|TRBJ1-2|TRBV5-4|.
CASSLWGGGGYTF
TGTGCCAGCAGCTTGTGGGGGGGCGGCGGCTACACCTTC
>.|TRBJ2-1|TRBV4-2|TRBD2
CASSQDLASGNEQFF
TGTGCCAGCAGCCAAGATTTGGCTAGCGGCAATGAGCAGTTCTTC
>.|TRBJ1-2|TRBV28|.
CASSDTTGEYYGYTF
TGTGCCAGCAGTGATACGACAGGCGAGTACTATGGCTACACCTTC
>.|TRBJ2-1|TRBV5-1|TRBD2
CASSLRREYRNEQFF
TGCGCCAGCAGCTTGAGGCGGGAGTACCGGAATGAGCAGTTCTTC
>.|TRBJ2-7|TRBV29-1|TRBD1
CSVPIPGQGSEQYF
TGCAGCGTTCCCATACCGGGACAGGGAAGCGAGCAGTACTTC
>.|TRBJ2-1|TRBV18|.
CASSPRGYVDSYNEQFF
TGTGCCAGCTCACCAAGGGGGTACGTTGACTCCTACAATGAGCAGTTCTTC
>.|TRBJ2-7|TRBV7-2|TRBD1
CASGGRQGSEQYF
TGTGCCAGCGGCGGCAGACAGGGTTCCGAGCAGTACTTC
>.|TRBJ2-5|TRBV27|TRBD1
CASSPGTAKETQYF
TGTGCCAGCAGTCCAGGGACAGCGAAAGAGACCCAGTACTTC
>.|TRBJ2-2|TRBV15|.
CATSREGGALFF
TGTGCCACCAGCAGAGAGGGGGGGGCGCTGTTTTTT
>few|TRBJ1-3|TRBV7-9|TRBD1
CASRDDRGGSGNTIYF
TGTGCCAGCAGAGACGACAGGGGGGGCTCTGGAAACACCATATATTTT
>few|TRBJ2-1|TRBV29-1|.
CSVRLQTDYNEQFF
TGCAGCGTTCGGTTGCAGACTGACTACAATGAGCAGTTCTTC
>.|TRBJ2-5|TRBV10-3|.
CAISGTPQGSGETQYF
TGTGCCATCAGTGGGACCCCGCAGGGGAGTGGAGAGACCCAGTACTTC
>once|TRBJ2-1|TRBV27|.
CASSTTRNFYNEQFF
TGTGCCAGCAGTACGACTAGAAACTTTTACAATGAGCAGTTCTTC
>.|TRBJ2-7|TRBV19|.
CASSIGSIYEQYF
TGTGCCAGTAGTATTGGTAGTATCTACGAGCAGTACTTC
>.|TRBJ2-1|TRBV7-2|TRBD2
CASSLFLAGGDEQFF
TGTGCCAGCAGCTTATTCCTAGCGGGAGGGGATGAGCAGTTCTTC
>.|TRBJ1-4|TRBV10-3|TRBD1
CAISEGTGGHEKLFF
TGTGCCATCAGTGAAGGGACAGGGGGGCATGAAAAACTGTTTTTT
>few|TRBJ1-6|TRBV6-1|.
CASSASSTADSPLHF
TGTGCCAGCAGTGCCTCCTCGACCGCGGATTCACCCCTCCACTTT
>.|TRBJ1-3|TRBV10-2|.
CATLGAGNTIYF
TGCGCCACTCTTGGAGCTGGAAACACCATATATTTT
>.|TRBJ1-5|TRBV7-2|TRBD1
CASSLWGEGGQGNQPQHF
TGTGCCAGCAGCTTATGGGGAGAAGGCGGACAGGGCAATCAGCCCCAGCATTTT